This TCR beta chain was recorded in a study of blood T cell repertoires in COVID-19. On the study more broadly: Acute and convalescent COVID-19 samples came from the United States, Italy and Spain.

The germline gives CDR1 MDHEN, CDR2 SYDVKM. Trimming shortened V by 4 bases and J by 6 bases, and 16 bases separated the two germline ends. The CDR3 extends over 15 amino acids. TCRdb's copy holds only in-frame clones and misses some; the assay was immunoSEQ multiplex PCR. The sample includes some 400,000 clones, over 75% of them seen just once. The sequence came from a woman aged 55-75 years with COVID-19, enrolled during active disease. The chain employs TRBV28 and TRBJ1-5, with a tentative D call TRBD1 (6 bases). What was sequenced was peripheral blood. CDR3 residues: CASSSVGGGSQPQHF. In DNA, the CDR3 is TGTGCCAGCAGTTCGGTAGGGGGGGGCTCTCAGCCCCAGCATTTT.